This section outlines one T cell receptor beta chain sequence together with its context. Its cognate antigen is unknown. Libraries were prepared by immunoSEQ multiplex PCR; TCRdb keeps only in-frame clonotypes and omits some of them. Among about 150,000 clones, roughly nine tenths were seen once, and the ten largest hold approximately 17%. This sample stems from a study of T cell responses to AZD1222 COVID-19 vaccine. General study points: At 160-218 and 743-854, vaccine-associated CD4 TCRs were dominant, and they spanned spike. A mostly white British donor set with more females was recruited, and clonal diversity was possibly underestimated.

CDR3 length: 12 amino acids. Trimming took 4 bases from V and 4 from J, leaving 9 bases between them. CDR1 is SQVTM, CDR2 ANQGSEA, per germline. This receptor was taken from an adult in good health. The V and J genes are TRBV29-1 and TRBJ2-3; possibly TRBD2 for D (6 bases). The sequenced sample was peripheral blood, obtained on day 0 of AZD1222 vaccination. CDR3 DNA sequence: TGCAGCGTTGCCAGACTAGCAGATACGCAGTATTTT. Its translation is CSVARLADTQYF.